This T cell receptor (beta chain) was captured by sequencing in a study of shared clonotypes between healthy human individuals. Replicate sorted-subset PCRs were loaded with about 0.2 ug DNA, 30,000 to 35,000 T cell genomes. Clones were read by immunoSEQ multiplex PCR, and TCRdb kept only the in-frame ones, dropping some. The sample has about 1.5 million clones, 96% seen once. From germline, CDR1 is KGHSH and CDR2 LQKENI. CDR3 length equals 13 residues. Trimming took 4 bases from V and 7 from J, leaving 11 bases between them. Sequenced material: naive CD4+ T cells sorted from blood. Indicated subset: CD45RA+ positively selected. The clonotype was recovered from a man aged 25 to 40 in good health. This chain links TRBV18 with TRBJ2-1; D may correspond to TRBD1 or TRBD2 (5 bases each). For the CDR3, the DNA is TGTGCCAGCTCACTGCCGGGGCCTAATGAGCAGTTCTTC. Translating gives CASSLPGPNEQFF.